Given below is one T cell receptor (beta chain) in context. Its antigen is unidentified. The record originates from a study of T cell responses to AZD1222 COVID-19 vaccine. Study-wide findings and caveats: Only six AZD1222 recipients tested seropositive at baseline. Spike was spanned by vaccine-associated CD4 TCRs, which were dominant at 160-218 and 743-854.

Data came from immunoSEQ multiplex PCR; TCRdb stores just in-frame clones and leaves some out. The profile shows over 120,000 clones, roughly 92% of them singletons. Germline loops: CDR1 SGHDN, CDR2 FVKESK. The ends were cut back, 0 bases at V and 2 bases at J, with 11 bases in the middle. The CDR3 sequence is 15 residues long. The TCR sequence derives from an adult in good health. This specimen consisted of peripheral blood, obtained on day 0 of AZD1222 vaccination. The J gene is TRBJ2-7, the V gene TRBV14, with a possible D match to TRBD1 (6 bases). The CDR3 loop is CASSQDPDSTYEQYF. The CDR3 region has the DNA TGTGCCAGCAGCCAAGATCCGGACAGCACCTACGAGCAGTACTTC.